The rows below give T cell receptor beta chains drawn from one sample of a study of prognosis after radiotherapy for stage I lung cancer. Via MiXCR, TCRdb re-called the multiplex PCR reads, giving one row per CDR3 protein. The sample lists approximately 10,000 distinct CDR3 sequences, around 40% occurring once. Material: PBMCs, obtained before or after stereotactic body radiation therapy (not recorded which). The receptors were gathered from a donor at least 50 years old with non-small cell lung cancer. Both conserved end residues are trimmed from each CDR3. The size field is filled for only some rows; it gives once, few, many or a size class.

clone_size v_call cdr3_aa
- TRBV30 AWSVSLVPYEQY
many TRBV4-2 ASSQVPGTSTDTQY
- TRBV20-1 SACGTESYEQY
- TRBV27 ASKGHEAFSTDTQY
- TRBV7-6 ASSRTTGSGNEQY
- TRBV5-5 ASSLESPSGSTDTQY
many TRBV18 ASSPGGAGANVLT
few TRBV20-1 SARDSGGTYGYT
many TRBV10-3 AISGTSGRNDEQF
- TRBV12-3/TRBV12-4 ASSFRTWIGVQY
many TRBV19 ASTRDRSNYGYT
many TRBV5-1 ASSYSTATTEAF
- TRBV7-3 ASSSMGEDGSYEQY
many TRBV7-3 ASSWGLAGVTDTQY
many TRBV9 ASSVGLVALADYNEQF
- TRBV12-3/TRBV12-4 ASRAGIANADTQY
- TRBV28 ASSTSAYLTYEQY
many TRBV20-1 SARTGIEETQY